The present T cell receptor beta chain was sequenced within a study of glioma-infiltrating T cells. Study-level points and caveats: Only very few CDR3 sequences appeared in both tissue and blood.

Many counts were recorded for this clonotype. What it binds is unknown. The iRepertoire nested amplicon-rescue multiplex PCR amplified TCR alpha and beta CDR3s from RNA. Input was roughly 95-450 ng of tissue mRNA or PBMC total RNA. TCRdb reanalysed the multiplex PCR reads using MiXCR and keeps one entry per CDR3 protein. The sample has more than 85,000 distinct CDR3 sequences, 25% to 30% seen once; the top ten hold around a third. V gave up 1 base and J gave up 13 bases; unmatched junction bases: 6. The germline CDR1 and CDR2 sequences are SQVTM and ANQGSEA. This CDR3 spans 11 amino acids. The sequence was collected from a human donor with low-grade glioma or glioblastoma, undergoing nonglioma brain surgery, or in good health (not recorded which). J is TRBJ1-1 and V is TRBV29-1, with TRBD1 identical over 7 bases. Input material: glioma tissue, nonneoplastic brain tissue, or PBMCs (not recorded which). CDR3 in DNA: TGCAGCGTTGAAGTGGGGACAGCTCTTTTCTTT. Translating it yields CSVEVGTALFF.